Following are 3 T cell receptor beta chains from one sample sequenced in a study of post-analysis software for immune sequencing data. No antigen is known for these receptors. The study, taken as a whole, reports: Patients had higher frequencies than controls of five TRBV segments, including TRBV5-6, TRBV5-1 and TRBV20-1.

TCR beta cDNA libraries included unique molecular identifiers. From the PCR reads, TCRdb called clonotypes with MiXCR, one entry per CDR3 protein. The data show approximately 730,000 distinct CDR3 sequences, less than 35% seen once. Material for sequencing was blood. The receptors derive from a girl between 10 and 17 years old with multiple sclerosis.

This chain links TRBV3-1 with TRBJ2-1, with TRBD2 matching 13 bases. V shed 4 bases and J 0 bases; nucleotides not matched to a gene: 6. Germline-derived CDR1 and CDR2 are LGHDT and YNNKEL (reference sequence). The CDR3 has 18 residues. This CDR3 is CASSLPLAGGSSYNEQFF. The CDR3 DNA sequence: TGTGCCAGCAGCCTTCCACTAGCGGGAGGGAGCTCCTACAATGAGCAGTTCTTC.

V usage is TRBV6-2 or TRBV6-3 and J usage is TRBJ2-7; D is perhaps TRBD1 or TRBD2 (6 bases each). CDR3 length: 14 residues. Germline V gives CDR1 MNHEY, CDR2 SVGEGT. V was clipped by 4 bases and J by 0 bases, with 10 bases between them. As DNA, the CDR3 is TGTGCCAGCAGTTCTAGGGGGGCCTCCTACGAGCAGTACTTC. Encoded protein: CASSSRGASYEQYF.

This clonotype has a handful of counts. The chain is built from TRBV2 and TRBJ2-7, with 7 bases that match TRBD1. Germline V gene lookup returns CDR1 SNHLY and CDR2 FYNNEI. This CDR3 spans 12 amino acids. The V segment lost 4 bases and the J segment 3 bases; nucleotides outside the gene matches: 0. The CDR3 DNA reads TGTGCCAGCAGTGGACAGGGCTACGAGCAGTACTTC. Its translation is CASSGQGYEQYF.